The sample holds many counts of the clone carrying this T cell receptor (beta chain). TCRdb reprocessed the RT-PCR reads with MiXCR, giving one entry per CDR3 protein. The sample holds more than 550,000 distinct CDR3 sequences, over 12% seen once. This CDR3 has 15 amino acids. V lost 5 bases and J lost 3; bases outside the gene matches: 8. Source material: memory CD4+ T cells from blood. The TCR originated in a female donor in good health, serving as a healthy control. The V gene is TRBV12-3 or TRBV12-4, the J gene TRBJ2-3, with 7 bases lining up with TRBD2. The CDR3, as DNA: TGTGCCAGCAGTAGTGTAACACTAGCGACAGATACGCAGTATTTT. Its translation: CASSSVTLATDTQYF.